The 12 T cell receptor beta chains below all came from one sample that was sequenced in a study of spatial heterogeneity in lung cancer. MiXCR, run by TCRdb on the 5' RACE reads, gives a single entry per CDR3 protein. This table holds about 20,000 distinct CDR3 sequences, approximately 9.1% found once. This sample's time point: blood at routine non-recurrence follow-up after resection. Material: PBMCs, obtained at follow-up. The origin of the receptors is a female donor with early-stage non-small cell lung cancer.

Within the sample, this clonotype is medium-sized. The V and J genes are TRBV20-1 and TRBJ1-1; D remains ambiguous. The germline gives CDR1 DFQATT, CDR2 SNEGSKA (reference sequence). The CDR3 length is 11 residues. V was clipped by 4 bases and J by 0 bases, with 3 bases between them. The DNA of the CDR3 is TGCAGTGCTATCCTGAACACTGAAGCTTTCTTT. This codes for CSAILNTEAFF.

The chain employs TRBV18 and TRBJ1-2; D gene uncertain. This CDR3 is built from 14 residues. V was cut by 2 bases and J by 1 base, with 8 bases left in between. Looked up from germline, CDR1 is KGHSH and CDR2 is LQKENI. CDR3 coding DNA: TGTGCCAGCTCACCAGGGAGCGGTAACTATGGCTACACCTTC. Translation gives CASSPGSGNYGYTF.

The sample holds many counts of this clonotype. DNA of the CDR3: TGTGCCAGCTCGACGACTGGTTTCAACGAGCAGTACTTC. Translating it yields CASSTTGFNEQYF. The rearrangement joins TRBV18 to TRBJ2-7; D unclear. CDR1 and CDR2 (germline): KGHSH, LQKENI. V lost 6 bases and J lost 5, with 14 bases in between. CDR3 length: 13 residues. Together with reference TRBV18 and TRBJ2-7, the CDR3 gives the full variable domain: NAGVMQNPRHLVRRRGQEARLRCSPMKGHSHVYWYRQLPEEGLKFMVYLQKENIIDESGMPKERFSAEFPKEGPSILRIQQVVRGDSAAYFCASSTTGFNEQYFGPGTRLTVT.

This clonotype was seen repeatedly, ten times or more. The J gene is TRBJ1-5, the V gene TRBV3-1, with D unclear. Trimming removed 1 base from V and 7 bases from J, with 14 bases in between. Germline CDR1 LGHDT, CDR2 YNNKEL (reference sequence). This CDR3 spans 15 amino acids. Here the CDR3 reads CASSQASSPGQPQHF. DNA for the CDR3: TGTGCCAGCAGCCAAGCCTCCTCACCCGGCCAGCCCCAGCATTTT.

This clonotype came up many times. The V and J genes are TRBV7-3 and TRBJ2-2; 14 nucleotides line up with TRBD2. The CDR3 length is 20 residues. The ends lost 5 bases at V and 3 bases at J; junction bases unmatched: 14. The germline gives CDR1 SGHTA, CDR2 FQGTGA. Here the CDR3 reads CASSQPRGTSGGLDTGELFF. The CDR3 DNA sequence: TGTGCCAGCAGCCAACCACGTGGGACTAGCGGGGGACTGGACACCGGGGAGCTGTTTTTT.

The sample holds many counts of this clonotype. The rearrangement uses TRBV5-1 and TRBJ2-1, with D perhaps matching TRBD2 (5 bases). This CDR3 is 16 amino acids long. Per germline, CDR1 SGHRS and CDR2 YFSETQ. The V end lost 0 bases, the J end lost 4 bases, and 14 bases lay between the germline ends. The CDR3 here is CASSLAGGPNYNEQFF. The CDR3 nucleotides are TGCGCCAGCAGCTTGGCCGGCGGGCCGAATTACAATGAGCAGTTCTTC.

This clonotype was counted many times. J is TRBJ1-1 and V is TRBV7-9; D unclear. This CDR3 comprises 11 residues. The germline gives CDR1 SEHNR, CDR2 FQNEAQ (reference sequence). Trimming left V 10 bases short and J 4 bases short, with 10 bases between. Written as DNA, the CDR3 is TGTGCCACCATAGAGATCACTGAAGCTTTCTTT. This translates into CATIEITEAFF.

Within the sample, this clonotype is medium-sized. The rearrangement uses TRBV27 and TRBJ1-5, with D unclear. The CDR3 extends over 14 amino acids. Trimming cost V 5 bases and J 0 bases, with 8 bases left between them. Germline V gives CDR1 MNHEY, CDR2 SMNVEV (reference sequence). The CDR3: CASSHRDSNQPQHF. In DNA form, the CDR3 reads TGTGCCAGCAGTCATCGGGATAGCAATCAGCCCCAGCATTTT.

This clonotype has ten or more counts. The chain carries TRBV12-3 or TRBV12-4 and TRBJ2-7, with 9 bases identical to TRBD1. This CDR3 comprises 13 residues. Losses at the gene ends were 6 bases for V and 7 bases for J; bases not matched to a gene: 7. CDR3 sequence reads: CASSWTGVTEQYF. As DNA, the CDR3 is TGTGCCAGCAGCTGGACAGGGGTAACTGAGCAGTACTTC.

Ten or more counts support this clonotype. The gene calls are TRBV29-1 and TRBJ2-2; maybe TRBD1 (6 bases). Between the trimmed V and J ends, which lost 4 bases and 8 bases, there was a span of 8 bases. The CDR3 has 11 amino acids. In germline, CDR1 is SQVTM, CDR2 ANQGSEA. In DNA form, the CDR3 reads TGCAGCGTTGCCGGGACAGGGGAGCTGTTTTTT. Protein product: CSVAGTGELFF.

This clonotype appeared many times. This sequence joins TRBV20-1 and TRBJ2-3, with 9 bases fitting TRBD1. CDR1 is DFQATT, CDR2 SNEGSKA, per germline (reference sequence). V shed 5 bases, J shed 1 base, and the junction held 7 bases outside the gene matches. This CDR3 is 15 amino acids long. The CDR3 spells CSAGSRTGGTDTQYF. The CDR3, as DNA: TGCAGTGCTGGTTCTCGGACAGGGGGCACAGATACGCAGTATTTT.

This clonotype appeared many times. The chain joins TRBV19 to TRBJ2-3, with D maybe TRBD2 (6 bases). With 7 bases removed from V and 4 bases from J, the gap between germline ends came to 12 bases. The germline gives CDR1 LNHDA, CDR2 SQIVND (reference sequence). CDR3 length: 13 amino acids. CDR3 DNA sequence: TGTGCCAGTAAGGGGAGGTGGGCAGATACGCAGTATTTT. Its translation: CASKGRWADTQYF. The whole variable domain, remainder taken from reference TRBV19 and TRBJ2-3, is DGGITQSPKYLFRKEGQNVTLSCEQNLNHDAMYWYRQDPGQGLRLIYYSQIVNDFQKGDIAEGYSVSREKKESFPLTVTSAQKNPTAFYLCASKGRWADTQYFGPGTRLTVL.